This T cell receptor (beta chain) emerged from a study of cytomegalovirus exposure and HLA in healthy donors. The table came from immunoSEQ multiplex PCR; TCRdb's copy has only in-frame clones and leaves some out. The sample has 150,000 to 250,000 clones; 65% to 90% are singletons. This TCR was recovered from a woman in her 30s in good health and CMV-seropositive. The sequenced sample consisted of PBMCs.

The CDR3 loop is CASSSHVMGSEKLFF. CDR3 in DNA: TGCGCCAGCAGTTCTCACGTGATGGGGAGTGAAAAACTGTTTTTT. The chain recombines TRBV5-1 with TRBJ1-4; D unresolved. V was clipped by 5 bases and J by 7 bases, with 18 bases between them. Germline values: CDR1 SGHRS, CDR2 YFSETQ. This CDR3 has 15 amino acids.